Below, one TCR beta chain is given with its context. Its antigen is unidentified. The sample belongs to a study of post-analysis software for immune sequencing data. Looking at the study overall: Relapsing-remitting, secondary progressive and progressive-relapsing courses of multiple sclerosis were included.

Presence of unique molecular identifiers characterized the TCR beta cDNA libraries. TCRdb itself ran the PCR reads through MiXCR, one entry per CDR3 protein. The sample carries hundreds of thousands of distinct CDR3 sequences, about a third recorded once. General observations from the study: Same-batch samples co-clustered strongly by F measure. Included in a set of about 5 TRBV segments more frequent in patients than controls were TRBV5-6, TRBV5-1 and TRBV20-1.

Germline V gene lookup returns CDR1 SQVTM and CDR2 ANQGSEA. The CDR3 loop spans 15 amino acids. V was pared by 6 bases and J by 1 base, with 17 bases between. The sequencing sample was made of blood. The clonotype originates from a girl aged 10 to 17 with multiple sclerosis. This rearrangement joins TRBV29-1 to TRBJ2-3, with a possible D match to TRBD1 (5 bases). The CDR3 loop is CSVYIVTQGTDTQYF. CDR3 bases: TGCAGCGTATACATTGTGACACAGGGCACAGATACGCAGTATTTT.